This T cell receptor beta chain was found in a study of vaccination and CD4 T cells after COVID-19. This clonotype turned up a few times. What it binds is not known. The treatment: approximately 9-day PBMC culture with coronavirus spike peptide pools or control peptides (ViraFEST assay). With the Oncomine TCR Beta short-read assay, DNA from cultured CD4+ T cells was sequenced. TCRdb re-analysed the PCR reads in MiXCR, keeping a single row per CDR3 protein. The sample lists over 3,500 distinct CDR3 sequences; less than 25% were seen once. The sample comprised CD4+ T cells from blood, cultured in vitro. The sequence came from a human donor who had recovered from COVID-19.

This CDR3 is CASSWVGGETQYF. In nucleotides, the CDR3 is TGCGCCAGCAGCTGGGTCGGTGGGGAGACCCAGTACTTC. This rearrangement joins TRBV5-1 to TRBJ2-5; D remains ambiguous. V lost 3 bases to trimming and J lost 5 bases, with 11 bases between them. This CDR3 spans 13 amino acids. Germline assignment: CDR1 SGHRS and CDR2 YFSETQ.